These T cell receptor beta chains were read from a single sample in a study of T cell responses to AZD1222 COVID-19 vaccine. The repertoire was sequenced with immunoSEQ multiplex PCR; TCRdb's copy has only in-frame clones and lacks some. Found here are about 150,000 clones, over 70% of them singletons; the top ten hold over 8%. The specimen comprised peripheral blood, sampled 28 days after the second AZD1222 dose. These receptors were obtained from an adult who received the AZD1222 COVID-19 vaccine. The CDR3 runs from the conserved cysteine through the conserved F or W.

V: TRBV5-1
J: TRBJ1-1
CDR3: CASSGNFGTEAFF

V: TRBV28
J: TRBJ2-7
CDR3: CASSFQFYEQYF

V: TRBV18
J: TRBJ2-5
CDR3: CASSEVQETQYF

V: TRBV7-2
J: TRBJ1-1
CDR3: CAINPGGRGTEAFF

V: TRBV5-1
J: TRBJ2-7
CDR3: CASSLAVVGVYEQYF

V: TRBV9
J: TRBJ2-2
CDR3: CASSVRLADGELFF

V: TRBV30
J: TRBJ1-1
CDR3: CAWTRVNTEAFF

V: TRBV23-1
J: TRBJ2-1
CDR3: CASSIHRDQDPHNEQFF

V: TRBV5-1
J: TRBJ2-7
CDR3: CASSLNVGGSYEQYF

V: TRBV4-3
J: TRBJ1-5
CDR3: CASSQVVGGGQPQHF

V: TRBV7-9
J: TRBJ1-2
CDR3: CASSYSPVGYTF

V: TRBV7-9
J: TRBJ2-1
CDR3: CASSDGTSGRSYNEQFF

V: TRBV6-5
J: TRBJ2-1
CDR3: CASSPILAGYNEQFF

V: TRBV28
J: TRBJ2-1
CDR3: CASSLLRSTSAPYNEQFF

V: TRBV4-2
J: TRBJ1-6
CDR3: CASSQVGNSPLHF

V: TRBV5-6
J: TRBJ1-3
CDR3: CASSFGLGDGTIYF

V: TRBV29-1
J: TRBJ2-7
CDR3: CSVGARDRTFKQYF

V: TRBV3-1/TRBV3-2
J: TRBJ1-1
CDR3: CASNPNRATEAFF

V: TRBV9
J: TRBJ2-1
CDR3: CASSPDHRTGNNEQFF

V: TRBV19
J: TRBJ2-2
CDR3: CASNPTGGTGELFF

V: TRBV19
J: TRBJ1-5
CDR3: CASRTTSYSNQPQHF

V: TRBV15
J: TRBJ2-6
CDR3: CATSLGGAGANVLTF

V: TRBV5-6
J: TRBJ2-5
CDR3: CASRNQETQYF

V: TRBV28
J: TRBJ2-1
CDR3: CASIEQGPYNEQFF

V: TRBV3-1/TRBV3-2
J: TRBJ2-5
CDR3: CASSPSMAEKTQYF

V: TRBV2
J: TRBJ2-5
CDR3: CASSAQETQYF

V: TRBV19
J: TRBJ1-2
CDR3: CASTLGPTFDYGYTF

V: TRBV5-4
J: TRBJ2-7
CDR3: CASSPGPLSREQYF

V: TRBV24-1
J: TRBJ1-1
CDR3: CATSDSRATEAFF

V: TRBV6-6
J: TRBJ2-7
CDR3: CASSYSLAGGNEQYF

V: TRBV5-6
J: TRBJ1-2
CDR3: CASSLALTGPKGGYTF

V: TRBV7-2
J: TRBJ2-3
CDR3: CASSWQGGGDTQYF

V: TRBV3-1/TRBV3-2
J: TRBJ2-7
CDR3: CASSPSRGLAGGYEQYF

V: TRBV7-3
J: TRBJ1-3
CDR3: CASSSDRDDGNTIYF

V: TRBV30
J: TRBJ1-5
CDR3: CAWSRDSNQPQHF

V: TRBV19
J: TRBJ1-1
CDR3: CASSIAGQGDTEAFF

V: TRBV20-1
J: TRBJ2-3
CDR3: CSASSLAGHAAGTDTQYF

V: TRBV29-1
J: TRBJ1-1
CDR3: CSVHGSSMNTEAFF

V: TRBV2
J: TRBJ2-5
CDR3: CASRTQALGTQYF